The text below deals with one T cell receptor beta chain. Its specificity is not known. This entry is derived from a study of PD-1 blockade in classical Hodgkin lymphoma. The study's findings and limits: When set against healthy donors, newly diagnosed patients were reported to show lower baseline TCR diversity.

The CDR3 consists of 14 residues. With 6 bases removed from V and 2 bases from J, the gap between germline ends came to 10 bases. Germline V gene lookup returns CDR1 MGHDK and CDR2 SYGVNS. Time point specified: cycle 4 day 1 (C4D1), after 6 weeks of nivolumab. The patients all showed relapse after autologous stem cell transplantation, while their brentuximab vedotin exposure varied. Generated by immunoSEQ multiplex PCR, the TCRdb table keeps only in-frame clones and is missing some. The sample shows 40,000 to 65,000 clones, more than 75% of them seen only once. This chain connects TRBV25-1 to TRBJ1-4; D is undetermined. The TCR was taken from a human donor with classical Hodgkin lymphoma. The sequencing here drew on peripheral blood mononuclear cells (PBMCs), taken before the fourth cycle of nivolumab. CDR3 nucleotides: TGTGCCAGCAGCTGGGGAGGCACTAATGAAAAACTGTTTTTT. Its protein product is CASSWGGTNEKLFF.